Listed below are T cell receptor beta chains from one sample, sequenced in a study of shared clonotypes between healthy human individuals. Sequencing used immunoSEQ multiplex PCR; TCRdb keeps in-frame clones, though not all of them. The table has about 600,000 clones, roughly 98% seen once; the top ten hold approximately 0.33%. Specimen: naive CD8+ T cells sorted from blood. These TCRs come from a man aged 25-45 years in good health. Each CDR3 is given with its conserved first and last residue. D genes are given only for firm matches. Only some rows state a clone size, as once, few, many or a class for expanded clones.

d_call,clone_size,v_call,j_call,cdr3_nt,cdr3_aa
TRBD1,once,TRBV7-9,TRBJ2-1,TGTGCCAGCAGCTACCTACAGGGGGCTCAGTTCTTC,CASSYLQGAQFF
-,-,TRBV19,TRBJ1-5,TGTGCCAGTAGCCCTCCCCCGCGCGTATCACCTAATCAGCCCCAGCATTTT,CASSPPPRVSPNQPQHF
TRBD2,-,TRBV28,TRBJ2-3,TGTGCCACCGAGCGGGAGGGCCTCAGCACAGATACGCAGTATTTT,CATEREGLSTDTQYF
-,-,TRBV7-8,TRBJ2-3,TGTGCCAGCAGCTCAAGCACCGGGAGCTCGCAGTATTTT,CASSSSTGSSQYF
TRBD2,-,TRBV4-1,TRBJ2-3,TGCGCCAGCAGCCAGCTTGGCGGGAGTAGGGCCCGGGGCACAGATACGCAGTATTTT,CASSQLGGSRARGTDTQYF
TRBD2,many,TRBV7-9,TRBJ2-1,TGTGCCAGCAGCACTTGGACTAGCGGGAGTTACAATGAGCAGTTCTTC,CASSTWTSGSYNEQFF
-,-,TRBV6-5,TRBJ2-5,TGTGCCAGCAGCTCAGACAGGGAGGGCCAAGAGACCCAGTACTTC,CASSSDREGQETQYF
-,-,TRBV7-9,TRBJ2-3,TGTGCCAGCAGCCTCGGGACTGATACGCAGTATTTT,CASSLGTDTQYF
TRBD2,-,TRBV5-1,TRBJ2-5,TGCGCCAGCAGCTTACCCTCCGGGGGGAGTTTATTCCAAGAGACCCAGTACTTC,CASSLPSGGSLFQETQYF
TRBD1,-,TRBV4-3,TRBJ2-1,TGCGCCAGCAGCCAACGGGGACAGGGGAACAATGAGCAGTTCTTC,CASSQRGQGNNEQFF
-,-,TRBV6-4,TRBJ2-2,TGTGCCAGCAGTGACTCGTCTCGGGACCACAACACCGGGGAGCTGTTTTTT,CASSDSSRDHNTGELFF
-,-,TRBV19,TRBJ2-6,TGTGCCAGTAGCCATACCGTACTAGGCCTCCCTGGGGCCAACGTCCTGACTTTC,CASSHTVLGLPGANVLTF
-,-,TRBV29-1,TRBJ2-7,TGCAGCGTTGAAGAGTCAGGGATAGAGCAGTACTTC,CSVEESGIEQYF
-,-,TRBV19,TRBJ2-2,TGTGCCAGTAGAACGGACGCGAACACCGGGGAGCTGTTTTTT,CASRTDANTGELFF
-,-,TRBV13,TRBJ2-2,TGTGCCTGCAACATAGGACACCGGGGAGGGCTGTTTTTT,CACNIGHRGGLFF
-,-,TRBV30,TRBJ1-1,TGTGCCTGGTCGGCGCCTGGCGTGAACACTGAAGCTTTCTTT,CAWSAPGVNTEAFF
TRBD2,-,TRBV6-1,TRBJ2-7,TGTGCCAGCAGTGATCCAGCGGGATACTCCTACGAGCAGTACTTC,CASSDPAGYSYEQYF
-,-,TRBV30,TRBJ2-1,TGTGCCTGGATTCAAGGATTATCCTACAATGAGCAGTTCTTC,CAWIQGLSYNEQFF
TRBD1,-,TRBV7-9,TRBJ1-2,TGTGCCAGCAGCAAGGGACAGGGGGTTCCCTATGGCTACACCTTC,CASSKGQGVPYGYTF
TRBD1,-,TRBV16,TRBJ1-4,TGTGCCAGCAGCCAAGAGACAGGGGGCGCCGTCTTTGAAAAACTGTTTTTT,CASSQETGGAVFEKLFF
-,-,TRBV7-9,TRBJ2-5,TGTGCCAGCAGCCCGACAGAGAGGGAGACCCAGTACTTC,CASSPTERETQYF
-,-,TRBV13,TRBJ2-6,TGTGCCAGCAGCTTAGTGCCGACAGGTGGACTATCTGGGGCCAACGTCCTGACTTTC,CASSLVPTGGLSGANVLTF
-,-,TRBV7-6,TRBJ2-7,TGTGCCAGCAGCTTAGCGGTTAGCTCCTACGAGCAGTACTTC,CASSLAVSSYEQYF
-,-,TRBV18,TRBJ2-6,TGTGCCAGTTCCTTCACAGTGGGGACTCCAAAGGGGTCTGGGGCCAACGTCCTGACTTTC,CASSFTVGTPKGSGANVLTF
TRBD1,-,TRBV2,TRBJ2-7,TGTGCCAGCAGTGGACAGGGGGCGGAAAAGTACTTC,CASSGQGAEKYF
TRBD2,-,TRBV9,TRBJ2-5,TGTGCCAGCAGCTTTGGGACTAGCGGAGCGGGGCAAGAGACCCAGTACTTC,CASSFGTSGAGQETQYF
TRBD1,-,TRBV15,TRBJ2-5,TGTGCCACCAGCAGAGAAAGGGCAGCGACAGGGGAGACCCAGTACTTC,CATSRERAATGETQYF